The entry below describes one TCR beta chain. Its target antigen remains unknown. No base-level quality is on record; no much larger clone is a single base apart. The data were obtained in a study of cytomegalovirus exposure and HLA in healthy donors (dated 2017 in TCRdb). At the level of the whole study: In an earlier analysis of roughly 590 of the donors, approximately 260 Gb of sequence data and some 120 million unique TCR beta sequences from 180 million or so T cells were reported. About 300 gigabases of sequencing data and roughly 81 million unique TCR sequences made up an early release that covered 640 HLA-typed donors. Among the roughly 400 genotyped donors, approximately 76% belonged to the genetic ancestry cluster associated with self-reported Caucasian donors. The aim of the study was to test whether cataloging public T cell receptors could identify signatures of past pathogen exposure. Using immunosequencing, the study profiled T cell repertoires from around 680 subjects and related those repertoires to cytomegalovirus serostatus. A separate validation cohort of roughly 120 different subjects was used in addition to the 666-subject first cohort. High-throughput TCR immunosequencing, statistical association of individual TCRs with disease status, and machine learning were combined to predict cytomegalovirus infection status. A later analysis re-examined previously published TCR beta repertoires from about 670 donors and added high-resolution HLA genotyping to investigate patterns of TCR occurrence. The later analysis used no new phenotypic data to find candidate immune exposures, relying instead on TCR beta sequences and their occurrence across donors. An earlier analysis of 500 to 750 of the donors applied high-throughput TCR beta sequencing to assess whether each TCR beta V gene segment acted as functional or pseudogenic. Alongside the repertoire data, information on donor age, sex, ethnicity and CMV serostatus was compiled. A later genetic analysis took genome-wide SNP genotypes for about 55% of the 666 donors and used that subset as a discovery cohort. All discovery cohort repertoires had been generated using a single sequencing platform. HLA typing included class I and class II loci at four-digit resolution. Typing coverage differed by locus: A, B, C, DRB1 and DQB1 were typed in roughly 620-630 donors, DQA1 in about 500, DPA1 in approximately 610, and DPB1 in about 450. Several DR-DQ haplotypes were handled as single units for association and clustering, since linkage in the cohort was strong. Across 398 genotyped donors of the cohort, an average of about 240,000 unique TCR beta nucleotide sequences per donor were sequenced, and roughly 18% of those sequences were non-productive.

Points the paper makes about the study in general: When HLA alleles, especially DR and DQ, strongly co-occurred, attributing TCR associations to individual alleles was difficult. Presence/absence analyses assumed roughly uniform sequencing depth across donors, an assumption that may not hold. A later analysis found that TCR association rates varied across HLA loci, with DRB1 alleles showing the most associated TCRs and HLA-C alleles the fewest. Across donors, most TCR sequences were observed very rarely, whereas some public TCRs were present in many individuals. For the cohort, immune exposure information was limited to CMV serostatus. Because HLA typing was unavailable for some donors at each locus, only the typed subset was used in association tests. In both the original and validation cohorts, the classifier was reported to diagnose cytomegalovirus status with high specificity and sensitivity. The authors suggested that the approach could potentially be extended to other disease states and immunological phenotypes. In this cohort, only TCR beta chains were sequenced, and detectable features were limited by the absence of alpha or paired-chain data. In an earlier analysis of some 640 of the donors, most TCR beta V segments were observed in productive rearrangements about 90% or about 30% of the time, broadly matching IMGT annotations. In a later genetic analysis, fewer N-insertions in productive TCRs were reported among donors in an Asian-associated ancestry cluster than the approximately 670-donor mean. A further reported finding was that TCR beta sequences accurately predicted the HLA-A and HLA-B alleles for most subjects in the first cohort. A few of the identified cytomegalovirus-associated TCR beta chains were confirmed in vitro to be specific for cytomegalovirus antigens. In a later analysis, HLA-associated TCR beta chains were found to be more clonally expanded and to have lower generation probabilities than equally common non-associated chains. A later analysis found that most CMV-associated TCR beta chains appeared HLA-restricted, with HLA associations seemingly driven largely by CMV exposure. According to a later analysis, parvovirus B19, influenza, CMV and Epstein-Barr virus appeared linked to several top co-occurrence clusters. Because the 87-base-pair reads could not distinguish some IMGT-functional V segments, including TRBV6-2 and TRBV6-3, those segments were excluded. An association between a missense DCLRE1C variant and V-gene and J-gene trimming of TCR beta chains was found in a later genetic analysis and replicated in an independent cohort. A later analysis associated 15,000 or so TCR beta sequences with specific HLA alleles at a false discovery rate of 0.05. Because counts were too low, under 20 rarely observed V segments, including chromosome 9 orphons, were left out of the earlier analysis of a few hundred of the donors. Linkage disequilibrium might explain the correlated functional status among segregating V segments, but an unknown experimental factor could not be excluded. In the study, approximately 160 TCR beta chains were listed as associated with cytomegalovirus. A cluster of highly shared sequence variants was judged likely to represent a technical artifact of the sequencing pipeline.

In total, just over 650 healthy bone marrow donors made up the cohort. Cohort members were all nominally healthy when sampled, although unrecorded immune exposures were likely present. The donor was CMV seronegative and was included in the group of under 450 seronegative cohort members. A peripheral blood sample was collected from each donor, and TCR beta sequencing was performed on peripheral blood mononuclear cells. Genomic DNA was extracted from the blood cell samples with the Qiagen DNeasy Blood Extraction Kit. To prepare the library, the immunoSEQ multiplex PCR assay was applied. The multiplex PCR relied on a mix of 60 forward primers for TCR Vbeta segments and 13 reverse primers for TCR Jbeta segments. Amplification of the CDR3 region of rearranged TCR beta genes was performed with a multiplex PCR assay on genomic DNA. The Illumina HiSeq System was used to sequence the amplified TCR beta libraries as 87-base-pair reads. Processing in the source paper ran as follows. A later analysis counted tens of millions of unique TCR beta chains across the 550 to 800 repertoires, and about 10 million of these chains were shared by at least two donors. Raw reads were error-corrected and collapsed into unique sequences with a nearest-neighbor algorithm that merged closely related sequences to remove PCR and sequencing errors. Alignment of CDR3 sequences to IMGT reference sequences was used to assign V, D and J gene segments. For a sequence to be retained, at least a six-nucleotide match to both a V gene segment and a J gene segment was required. Rearrangements were classified as productive when the CDR3 lacked stop codons and remained in frame with V and J, and all other rearrangements were classified as non-productive. CDR3 was defined by IMGT convention, running from the second conserved V-encoded cysteine to the conserved J-encoded phenylalanine. The earlier analysis of a few hundred of the donors excluded any sequence lacking an unambiguous match to a single V gene segment. In an earlier analysis of 587 of the donors, V segments were called functional above 56.7% productive rearrangements and were called segregating when the between-donor standard deviation exceeded 5%. To diagnose cytomegalovirus status from the catalog of TCR beta chain sequences, a statistical classification framework was built. In a later analysis, TCR nucleotide sequences were compared against IMGT/GENE-DB human TR gene sequences so that V and J genes could be assigned. In a later analysis, CDR3 sequences and most-parsimonious VDJ recombination scenarios were assigned using the TCRdist pipeline. In a later analysis, each TCR beta chain was defined by its CDR3 amino acid sequence together with its V-gene family, and reads without a unique V-gene family were excluded. In a later analysis, 500 to 650 highly shared, low-generation-probability nucleotide sequences were removed to address suspected cross-contamination and a sequencing artifact. For each public chain, a later analysis derived a clonal expansion index from normalized ranks of inferred template counts within each repertoire. A later analysis computed generation probabilities with a VDJ recombination model fitted to out-of-frame rearrangements, and checked the results against IGoR. In a later analysis, hypergeometric tests were used to score TCR-TCR, TCR-HLA and TCR-CMV co-occurrence, with a repertoire-size bias correction applied to TCR pairs. A later analysis estimated false discovery rates by permuting HLA or CMV assignments 20 times. In a later analysis, co-occurring TCRs were grouped using DBSCAN, with TCRdist sequence similarity added in when clustering inside HLA-allele-positive subsets. Repertoires with fewer than 30,000 or more than 120,000 public chains were left out of co-occurrence clustering, as were about 5 repertoires with anomalous nucleotide sharing. Drawn from immuneACCESS, this table holds only the in-frame rearrangements with V and J called that TCRdb kept. Clones are partly lost; checked studies trace under half to an unresolved V gene and leave the rest unexplained. V and J calls and clone size come straight from that table; D and trimming were deduced from the DNA. The sample records roughly 170,000 clones, approximately 80% of which are singletons. Over 0.65% of the sample is in the top ten clones.

From cysteine to phenylalanine, the CDR3 is 15 amino acids long. Only CDR3 DNA remains: 45 bases, in frame from the first base. Reading the germline V gene gives CDR1 LGHNT and CDR2 FRNRAP. Between the V and J ends, shortened by 2 bases and 0 bases respectively, the junction contains 11 bases. This TCR came from a woman between 18 and 29 years old in good health and CMV-seronegative. Specimen: PBMCs. The chain employs TRBV12-5 and TRBJ2-7; TRBD2 is a possible D gene, resting on 5 matching bases. The CDR3 in this case is CASGLIGESSYEQYF. The bases are TGTGCTAGTGGTTTGATCGGGGAGAGCTCCTACGAGCAGTACTTC.